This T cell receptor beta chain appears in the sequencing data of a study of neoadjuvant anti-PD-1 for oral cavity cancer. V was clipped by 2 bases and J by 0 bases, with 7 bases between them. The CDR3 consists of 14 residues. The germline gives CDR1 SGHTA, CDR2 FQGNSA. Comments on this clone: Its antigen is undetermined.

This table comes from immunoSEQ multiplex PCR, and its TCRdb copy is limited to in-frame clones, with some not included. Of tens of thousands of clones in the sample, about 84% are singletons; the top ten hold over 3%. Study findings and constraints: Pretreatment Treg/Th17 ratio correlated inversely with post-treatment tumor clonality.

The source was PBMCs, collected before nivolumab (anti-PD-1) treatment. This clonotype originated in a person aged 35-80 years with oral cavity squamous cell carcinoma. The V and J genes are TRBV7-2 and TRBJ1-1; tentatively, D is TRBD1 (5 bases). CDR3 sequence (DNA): TGTGCCAGCAGCTTACGGGGCGTGAACACTGAAGCTTTCTTT. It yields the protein CASSLRGVNTEAFF.